The 17 T cell receptor beta chains below were found in one sample sequenced in a study of T cells after yellow fever vaccination. MiXCR, run by TCRdb on the 5' RACE reads, gives a single entry per CDR3 protein. Altogether 500,000 to 650,000 distinct CDR3 sequences are present, roughly a sixth being singletons, with the ten largest covering 15% to 20%. The sequencing here drew on PBMCs, taken 4 to 6 days after the first yellow fever vaccination. The receptors shown here come from a man between 18 and 29 years old who received the YFV17D yellow fever vaccine.

This clonotype has just a few counts. The gene calls are TRBV7-9 and TRBJ2-7; 7 bases line up with TRBD1. V lost 5 bases to trimming and J lost 0 bases; unmatched junction nucleotides: 7. This CDR3 is built from 15 residues. Germline CDR1 reads SEHNR; CDR2 reads FQNEAQ (reference sequence). CDR3 DNA: TGTGCCAGCAGCCCAACAGGGGACAGCTCCTACGAGCAGTACGTC. It specifies CASSPTGDSSYEQYV.

V is TRBV7-2 and J is TRBJ2-7; D is perhaps TRBD1 (5 bases). The CDR3 has 14 residues. Trimming pared 6 bases from V and 3 bases from J, leaving 15 bases between. CDR1 is SGHTA, CDR2 FQGNSA, per germline. The CDR3 DNA reads TGTGCCAGCAGTCGTCAGGGATCCGGCTACGAGCAGTACTTC. Translation gives CASSRQGSGYEQYF.

This clonotype has more than one count but fewer than ten. This chain connects TRBV20-1 to TRBJ2-5; 8 bases are shared with TRBD1. This CDR3 contains 15 residues. Germline V gene lookup returns CDR1 DFQATT and CDR2 SNEGSKA (reference sequence). V lost 6 bases, J lost 8 bases, and 17 bases stayed unmatched. The CDR3 DNA reads as TGCAGTGCAGACAGGGGAACGTACTTCGATATAACCCAGTACTTC. This sequence encodes CSADRGTYFDITQYF.

This clonotype was counted a few times. The rearrangement links TRBV20-1 to TRBJ2-7; perhaps TRBD2 as D (6 bases). Germline V CDR1 and CDR2: DFQATT, SNEGSKA (reference sequence). The CDR3 runs 14 residues. V was trimmed by 0 bases and J by 7 bases, leaving 16 bases between them. CDR3 region: CSARDTGGPEEQYF. The CDR3 bases are TGCAGTGCTAGAGATACCGGGGGTCCCGAAGAGCAGTACTTC.

The chain combines TRBV7-9 with TRBJ2-1, with a tentative D call TRBD2 (5 bases). The CDR3 runs 16 residues. The germline V gene has CDR1 SEHNR and CDR2 FQNEAQ (reference sequence). V lost 3 bases and J lost 7, with 19 bases in between. CDR3 in DNA: TGTGCCAGCAGCTTTCAAATCGCGGGTAAAAGGAATGAGCAGTTCTTC. Translated, it gives CASSFQIAGKRNEQFF.

The chain employs TRBV5-1 and TRBJ2-7; TRBD1 might be the D (5 bases). Germline V gives CDR1 SGHRS, CDR2 YFSETQ. Between the trimmed V and J ends, which lost 0 bases and 5 bases, there was a span of 9 bases. The CDR3 spans 13 residues. The CDR3 nucleotides are TGCGCCAGCAGCTTGGTTGGACAAGACGAGCAGTACTTC. Translating it yields CASSLVGQDEQYF.

This chain connects TRBV12-3 or TRBV12-4 to TRBJ2-3; a weak D match, TRBD2 (6 bases). The ends were cut back, 5 bases at V and 8 bases at J, with 11 bases in the middle. The CDR3 has 12 residues. CDR3 protein: CASSLGTPTQYF. The CDR3 coding sequence is TGTGCCAGCAGTCTAGGGACTCCTACGCAGTATTTT.

This clonotype was counted ten times or more. CDR3 nucleotides: TGCAGTGCTAGCGGGGGGGCCGGGAACACCGGGGAGCTGTTTTTT. This sequence encodes CSASGGAGNTGELFF. This chain connects TRBV20-1 to TRBJ2-2, with 8 bases fitting TRBD2. J lost 1 base, V lost 3 bases, and 4 bases had no gene match. The CDR3 is 15 residues long. Germline lookup yields CDR1 DFQATT and CDR2 SNEGSKA (reference sequence).

The chain recombines TRBV6-1 with TRBJ2-3; possible D gene TRBD2, 7 bases. CDR1 is MNHNS and CDR2 is SASEGT in the germline V gene. This CDR3 has 16 amino acids. Trimming stripped 7 bases from V and 4 bases from J, with 21 bases between. CDR3 sequence reads: CASTPPPGGGSDTQYF. CDR3 DNA: TGTGCCAGCACCCCCCCCCCGGGCGGGGGCTCAGATACGCAGTATTTT.

V is TRBV7-9 and J is TRBJ1-6; maybe TRBD1 (6 bases). Germline lookup yields CDR1 SEHNR and CDR2 FQNEAQ (reference sequence). The CDR3 runs 14 residues. The V end was cut by 5 bases, the J end by 8 bases, with 13 bases between. The CDR3 DNA reads as TGTGCCAGCAGCCCGGGACAAGAGTATTCACCCCTCCACTTT. Residues: CASSPGQEYSPLHF.

The chain is built from TRBV29-1 and TRBJ1-5; 9 bases align to TRBD1. The CDR3 is 13 residues long. Losses at the gene ends were 5 bases for V and 7 bases for J; bases not matched to a gene: 6. CDR1 is SQVTM, CDR2 ANQGSEA, per germline. CDR3 loop: CSVKQGARQPQHF. In DNA, the CDR3 is TGCAGCGTTAAACAGGGGGCAAGGCAGCCCCAGCATTTT. The full variable domain, completed using reference TRBV29-1 and TRBJ1-5, is SAVISQKPSRDICQRGTSLTIQCQVDSQVTMMFWYRQQPGQSLTLIATANQGSEATYESGFVIDKFPISRPNLTFSTLTVSNMSPEDSSIYLCSVKQGARQPQHFGDGTRLSIL.

The chain recombines TRBV4-1 with TRBJ1-1; D not certain. The CDR3 sequence is 16 residues long. V was cut by 0 bases and J by 0 bases, with 11 bases left in between. Germline-derived CDR1 and CDR2 are MGHRA and YSYEKL. This chain's CDR3 is CASSQERVRMNTEAFF. The CDR3 nucleotides are TGCGCCAGCAGCCAAGAAAGGGTTCGGATGAACACTGAAGCTTTCTTT.

The chain employs TRBV28 and TRBJ2-4, with a weak D call TRBD2 (7 bases). Germline V lookup: CDR1 MDHEN, CDR2 SYDVKM. V lost 4 bases, J lost 0 bases, and 13 bases lay in between. The CDR3 length is 16 residues. The CDR3 reads CASSSGGHPAKNIQYF. DNA of the CDR3: TGTGCCAGCAGTTCGGGGGGACATCCAGCCAAAAACATTCAGTACTTC.

This clonotype has a count of ten or more. The chain combines TRBV4-2 with TRBJ1-5, with 7 bases lining up with TRBD1. V was clipped by 4 bases and J by 0 bases; unmatched bases: 15. The germline V gene encodes CDR1 LGHNA and CDR2 YNFKEQ. The CDR3 spans 19 residues. CDR3 in DNA: TGTGCCAGCAGCCCTTGGGACAGTTCGAGGACATATAGCAATCAGCCCCAGCATTTT. The encoded protein is CASSPWDSSRTYSNQPQHF.

CDR3: CASSPTLFPTDTQYF. The CDR3 DNA follows: TGTGCCAGCAGCCCAACCCTTTTTCCCACAGATACGCAGTATTTT. The chain carries TRBV7-3 and TRBJ2-3; D gene uncertain. CDR3 length: 15 residues. V lost 5 bases, J lost 2 bases, and 14 bases lay in between. Germline assignment: CDR1 SGHTA and CDR2 FQGTGA.

The V call is TRBV6-6, the J call TRBJ1-5; D not certain. CDR1 is MNHNY, CDR2 SVGAGI, per germline (reference sequence). CDR3 length: 12 amino acids. Trimming took 6 bases from V and 3 from J, leaving 6 bases between them. This CDR3 reads CASRLYNQPQHF. In DNA, the CDR3 is TGTGCCAGCAGACTCTACAATCAGCCCCAGCATTTT.

The chain combines TRBV6-5 with TRBJ1-6; 7 nucleotides agree with TRBD1. Per germline, CDR1 MNHEY and CDR2 SVGAGI. V lost 0 bases to trimming and J lost 10 bases; unmatched junction nucleotides: 9. The CDR3 has 16 amino acids. The CDR3 DNA sequence: TGTGCCAGCAGTTACTCCTTGACAGGGCAGGGGTCACCCCTCCACTTT. Its protein is CASSYSLTGQGSPLHF.